The T cell receptor beta chain under discussion was sequenced for a study of identifying expanded T cells in peripheral blood. Points from the study as a whole: Approximately 1.1 clones differed between technical replicates, versus approximately 17 and 20 over time.

This clone was seen only a few times. Its matching antigen is unknown. Repertoires were generated with immunoSEQ multiplex PCR, while TCRdb's copy carries only in-frame clones and drops some. The sample lists more than 65,000 clones, about 89% seen once, with about 3% in the top ten. This CDR3 is built from 14 residues. The trim removed 2 bases at V and 3 bases at J, leaving 4 bases unmatched. The germline CDR1 and CDR2 sequences are GTSNPN and SVGIG (reference sequence). The material sequenced was blood. The chain couples TRBV30 to TRBJ1-1, with 9 bases identical to TRBD1. The TCR comes from a person aged 18-70 years in good health. This CDR3 reads CAWSKQGADTEAFF. Written as DNA, the CDR3 is TGTGCCTGGAGTAAACAGGGGGCGGACACTGAAGCTTTCTTT.